The rows below give T cell receptor beta chains drawn from one sample of a study of blood T cell repertoires in COVID-19. Measured with immunoSEQ multiplex PCR; TCRdb has only the in-frame clones, and not every one. This sample carries about 120,000 clones, about 89% of them seen once, and the ten largest clones take about 19%. Sequencing was carried out using peripheral blood. These receptors were obtained from a human donor with acute or convalescent COVID-19. The donor label of this sample is uncertain. CDR3s include the opening cysteine and the closing phenylalanine or tryptophan. A D gene is named only where the DNA matches it firmly. Size is stated for part of the rows, as once, few or many counts, or as a class when the clone is expanded.

>TRBV18|TRBJ1-1|NA|once
CASSLTRRVSNTEAFF
TGTGCCAGCTCACTGACCCGGCGGGTCTCGAACACTGAAGCTTTCTTT
>TRBV21-1|TRBJ2-7|NA|NA
CASSPRTGLQPYEQYF
TGTGCCAGCAGCCCTCGGACAGGTCTTCAACCCTACGAGCAGTACTTC
>TRBV6-5|TRBJ1-2|NA|NA
CASTQGSKGYTF
TGTGCCAGCACCCAAGGGAGTAAGGGCTACACCTTC
>TRBV7-2|TRBJ2-3|NA|once
CASSLALAIDTQYF
TGTGCCAGCAGCTTAGCCCTAGCGATAGATACGCAGTATTTT
>TRBV7-6|TRBJ2-2|TRBD2|NA
CASSPGLAGLNTGELFF
TGTGCCAGCAGCCCCGGACTAGCGGGCCTTAACACCGGGGAGCTGTTTTTT
>TRBV6-5|TRBJ1-2|NA|NA
CATLGSSAGVYGYTF
TGTGCCACCCTCGGCAGCAGCGCAGGGGTCTATGGCTACACCTTC
>TRBV13|TRBJ2-7|TRBD1|NA
CASSSGRTGNHEQYF
TGTGCCAGCAGCTCTGGACGGACAGGGAACCACGAGCAGTACTTC
>TRBV11-2|TRBJ2-2|NA|once
CASSLEMEGQNTGELFF
TGTGCCAGCAGCTTAGAAATGGAGGGCCAGAACACCGGGGAGCTGTTTTTT
>TRBV12-3/TRBV12-4|TRBJ1-2|NA|NA
CASSLSYSYGYTF
TGTGCCAGCAGTTTATCGTACAGCTATGGCTACACCTTC
>TRBV5-1|TRBJ2-1|NA|NA
CASSLVQGGEQFF
TGCGCCAGCAGCTTGGTCCAGGGTGGTGAGCAGTTCTTC
>TRBV10-3|TRBJ1-3|TRBD1|NA
CAIRGDRVGNTIYF
TGTGCCATCAGGGGCGACAGGGTCGGAAACACCATATATTTT
>TRBV6-2/TRBV6-3|TRBJ1-1|TRBD1|NA
CASSRTGVTEAFF
TGTGCCAGCAGTAGGACAGGGGTCACTGAAGCTTTCTTT
>TRBV7-2|TRBJ1-6|NA|NA
CASSLTPGVSPLHF
TGTGCCAGCAGCTTAACGCCAGGGGTCTCACCCCTCCACTTT
>TRBV14|TRBJ2-5|TRBD2|NA
CASSWIAGGHPVRETQYF
TGTGCCAGCAGCTGGATAGCGGGGGGGCATCCCGTCAGAGAGACCCAGTACTTC
>TRBV4-3|TRBJ1-3|NA|NA
CASSLLSGAGNTIYF
TGCGCCAGCAGCCTTTTGTCAGGGGCTGGAAACACCATATATTTT
>TRBV12-3/TRBV12-4|TRBJ2-7|NA|NA
CASSQGPYEQYF
TGTGCCAGCAGCCAGGGGCCCTACGAGCAGTACTTC
>TRBV4-1|TRBJ1-3|NA|NA
CASSQNRDNAGNTIYF
TGCGCCAGCAGCCAAAACCGGGACAACGCTGGAAACACCATATATTTT
>TRBV19|TRBJ1-2|NA|NA
CASTLEPRENYGYTF
TGTGCCAGTACCTTGGAGCCCAGGGAAAACTATGGCTACACCTTC
>TRBV5-4|TRBJ2-3|TRBD2|NA
CASSLWVGLAVSTDTQYF
TGTGCCAGCAGCTTGTGGGTGGGACTAGCGGTTAGCACAGATACGCAGTATTTT
>TRBV11-2|TRBJ2-3|NA|NA
CASSFAGSGTQYF
TGTGCCAGCAGCTTCGCCGGGAGCGGTACGCAGTATTTT
>TRBV6-2/TRBV6-3|TRBJ1-1|NA|NA
CASSQGTEAFF
TGTGCCAGCAGTCAGGGGACTGAAGCTTTCTTT
>TRBV15|TRBJ2-3|NA|NA
CATSREFLRGGTDTQYF
TGTGCCACCAGCAGAGAGTTCTTGCGGGGTGGCACAGATACGCAGTATTTT
>TRBV7-9|TRBJ1-3|NA|NA
CASSPPGASVTGNTIYF
TGTGCCAGCAGCCCACCTGGGGCTTCAGTGACTGGAAACACCATATATTTT
>TRBV2|TRBJ1-4|TRBD1|NA
CASKETGVNEKLFF
TGTGCCAGCAAGGAGACAGGGGTGAATGAAAAACTGTTTTTT
>TRBV27|TRBJ1-4|NA|NA
CASSLNRDEKLFF
TGTGCCAGCAGTCTCAACAGGGATGAAAAACTGTTTTTT
>TRBV6-2/TRBV6-3|TRBJ2-5|NA|once
CASSSAYETQYF
TGTGCCAGCAGTTCAGCGTATGAGACCCAGTACTTC
>TRBV11-1|TRBJ2-7|TRBD2|once
CASSSRGGRRYEQYF
TGTGCCAGCAGCTCACGTGGCGGGAGAAGGTACGAGCAGTACTTC
>TRBV19|TRBJ2-3|NA|few
CASSPSEPTQYF
TGTGCCAGTAGCCCTAGCGAGCCGACGCAGTATTTT
>TRBV28|TRBJ1-5|NA|NA
CASTLRGIFISQPQHF
TGTGCCAGCACCTTACGCGGGATTTTCATAAGTCAGCCCCAGCATTTT
>TRBV11-1|TRBJ1-1|TRBD1|few
CASSFDRATEAFF
TGTGCCAGCAGCTTTGACAGGGCGACTGAAGCTTTCTTT
>TRBV29-1|TRBJ1-1|NA|NA
CSVGKGRRAFF
TGCAGCGTTGGAAAAGGGAGAAGGGCTTTCTTT
>TRBV29-1|TRBJ2-3|NA|NA
CSVIRALRPDTQYF
TGCAGCGTTATCAGGGCCTTACGGCCAGATACGCAGTATTTT
>TRBV2|TRBJ2-2|NA|NA
CASRLGADTGELFF
TGTGCCAGCAGACTGGGGGCGGACACCGGGGAGCTGTTTTTT
>TRBV11-2|TRBJ2-4|TRBD1|NA
CASSFGTGGLGLAKNIQYF
TGTGCCAGCAGCTTCGGAACAGGGGGCCTGGGGCTAGCCAAAAACATTCAGTACTTC
>TRBV4-1|TRBJ1-3|NA|NA
CASSQVGLRGGNTIYF
TGCGCCAGCAGCCAAGTGGGACTCAGAGGGGGAAACACCATATATTTT
>TRBV7-8|TRBJ1-6|NA|once
CASSLTLQNSPLHF
TGTGCCAGCAGCTTAACTCTCCAAAATTCACCCCTCCACTTT
>TRBV18|TRBJ1-1|NA|NA
CASSRPNQGNTEAFF
TGTGCCAGCTCACGCCCGAATCAGGGTAACACTGAAGCTTTCTTT
>TRBV14|TRBJ2-1|TRBD2|NA
CASSLTSGSHNEQFF
TGTGCCAGCAGCTTGACTAGCGGGAGCCACAATGAGCAGTTCTTC
>TRBV9|TRBJ2-7|TRBD2|NA
CASSVDGSGGSNEQYF
TGTGCCAGCAGCGTAGATGGTAGCGGGGGCTCTAACGAGCAGTACTTC
>TRBV5-1|TRBJ1-5|TRBD1|NA
CASSTGQGDQPQHF
TGCGCCAGCAGCACCGGACAGGGGGATCAGCCCCAGCATTTT
>TRBV28|TRBJ2-7|NA|NA
CASVTADGYYEQYF
TGTGCCAGCGTAACGGCTGACGGGTACTACGAGCAGTACTTC
>TRBV6-1|TRBJ1-2|NA|NA
CASSDPTGYGYTF
TGTGCCAGCAGTGACCCGACAGGCTATGGCTACACCTTC
>TRBV3-1/TRBV3-2|TRBJ2-7|NA|NA
CASSQRATGYEQYF
TGTGCCAGCAGCCAGCGCGCGACAGGTTACGAGCAGTACTTC
>TRBV28|TRBJ1-2|NA|NA
CASSSLSRGYGYTF
TGTGCCAGCAGTTCTCTGAGCAGGGGCTATGGCTACACCTTC
>TRBV6-5|TRBJ1-2|TRBD1|NA
CASSRDRSYGYTF
TGTGCCAGCAGCAGGGACAGGAGCTATGGCTACACCTTC
>TRBV7-9|TRBJ1-4|TRBD1|NA
CASSLGGGQINEKLFF
TGTGCCAGCAGCTTAGGTGGGGGACAGATTAATGAAAAACTGTTTTTT
>TRBV7-9|TRBJ1-5|NA|NA
CASSSTGNSNQPQHF
TGTGCCAGCAGCTCCACAGGGAATTCTAATCAGCCCCAGCATTTT
>TRBV7-2|TRBJ2-3|NA|NA
CASSLELDTQYF
TGTGCCAGCAGCCTAGAGCTAGATACGCAGTATTTT
>TRBV28|TRBJ2-7|TRBD1|many
CASSYHGQGLVDEQYF
TGTGCCAGCAGTTACCACGGACAGGGGCTTGTAGACGAGCAGTACTTC
>TRBV6-2/TRBV6-3|TRBJ1-5|TRBD1|once
CASSQQGARNQPQHF
TGTGCCAGCAGCCAACAGGGGGCCCGCAATCAGCCCCAGCATTTT
>TRBV9|TRBJ2-3|TRBD2|NA
CASSVRGGKDTQYF
TGTGCCAGCAGCGTTCGGGGGGGAAAAGATACGCAGTATTTT